The clone carrying this T cell receptor beta chain has more than one count but fewer than ten. What it recognizes is unknown. As the method for making TCR beta libraries, quantitative 5'-RACE with molecular barcodes was used. From the 5' RACE reads, TCRdb called clonotypes with MiXCR, one entry per CDR3 protein. The sample carries around 390,000 distinct CDR3 sequences, around 22% recorded once. Germline CDR1 reads SQVTM; CDR2 reads ANQGSEA. The CDR3 spans 17 residues. Trimming took 7 bases from V and 1 from J; bases not matched to a gene: 15. The data originate from a study of CD8 T cells in ankylosing spondylitis. General study results and limits: Apparently characteristic of ankylosing spondylitis blood was a TCR beta motif (about eight highly homologous variants).

The chain combines TRBV29-1 with TRBJ2-2; 7 bases match TRBD2. The receptor's source is a male donor with ankylosing spondylitis. The source material was blood, either unsorted or a sorted T cell fraction (not recorded which). DNA of the CDR3: TGCAGCGCGGGACTAAGCCCGACTATAATGAACACCGGGGAGCTGTTTTTT. This gives the protein CSAGLSPTIMNTGELFF.